The next 5 T cell receptor beta chains were all read from a single sample in a study of cytomegalovirus exposure and HLA in healthy donors. PCR primers comprised 60 Vbeta and 13 Jbeta primers. Sequencing was performed with immunoSEQ multiplex PCR; in TCRdb, only in-frame clones are kept and a portion is missing. The sample yields under 200,000 clones, roughly four fifths seen once. Sequences were obtained from PBMCs. These receptors came from a woman aged 18-35 years in good health and CMV-seronegative.

This clone was observed a handful of times. The V call is TRBV7-3, the J call TRBJ2-1; 10 bases are shared with TRBD1. The V gene end was trimmed by 2 bases and the J gene end by 8 bases; junction bases not matched to a gene: 6. The CDR3 consists of 15 residues. Looked up from germline, CDR1 is SGHTA and CDR2 is FQGTGA. The CDR3 nucleotides read TGTGCCAGCAGCTTAGTCGGGACAGGGGCGGATGAGCAGTTCTTC. As protein: CASSLVGTGADEQFF.

The chain employs TRBV18 and TRBJ1-5; 9 nucleotides line up with TRBD1. This CDR3 region has 15 residues. V lost 5 bases and J lost 1; bases outside the gene matches: 3. Germline V lookup: CDR1 KGHSH, CDR2 LQKENI. The CDR3 DNA follows: TGTGCCAGCTCAGCACAGGGGGCGAGCAATCAGCCCCAGCATTTT. Amino acid sequence: CASSAQGASNQPQHF.

The chain uses TRBV10-1 and TRBJ2-7; 7 bases are shared with TRBD2. CDR3 size: 13 residues. V lost 4 bases to trimming and J lost 4 bases; unmatched junction nucleotides: 4. Germline-derived CDR1 and CDR2 are WNHNN and SYGVQD (reference sequence). CDR3 nucleotides: TGCGCCAGCAGTGTGGCTAGCGGATACGAGCAGTACTTC. It codes for CASSVASGYEQYF.

The chain joins TRBV5-1 to TRBJ2-7, with TRBD1 matching over 8 bases. V gave up 8 bases and J gave up 3 bases; unmatched junction bases: 1. Germline values: CDR1 SGHRS, CDR2 YFSETQ. The CDR3 is made up of 11 amino acids. This CDR3 is CASGQGYEQYF. The CDR3 DNA is TGCGCCAGTGGACAGGGCTACGAGCAGTACTTC.

V usage is TRBV11-2 and J usage is TRBJ1-1, with TRBD1 as a possible D gene (5 bases). The CDR3 length is 14 residues. CDR1 and CDR2 (germline): SGHAT, FQNNGV. The V gene lost 0 bases and the J gene lost 10 bases, with 15 bases spanning the gap. The CDR3 sequence is CASSLDGGRDGAFF. CDR3 in DNA: TGTGCCAGCAGCTTAGATGGTGGCAGGGATGGAGCTTTCTTT.